This TCR beta chain was recovered during a study of cytomegalovirus exposure and HLA in healthy donors (TCRdb year 2017). Describing the broader study: An earlier analysis of approximately 550 of the donors reported about 250 Gb of sequence data and 100 million to 130 million unique TCR beta sequences from roughly 180 million T cells. The number of donors typed differed by locus, with about 629-630 for A, B, C, DRB1 and DQB1, more than 500 for DQA1, under 610 for DPA1, and 450 to 480 for DPB1. All discovery cohort repertoires had been generated using a single sequencing platform. The study profiled the T cell repertoires of fewer than 850 subjects by immunosequencing and related them to cytomegalovirus serostatus. A later genetic analysis took genome-wide SNP genotypes for about three fifths of the 666 donors and used that subset as a discovery cohort. Besides the first cohort of 500 to 700 subjects, a separate validation cohort made up of around 120 different subjects was used. The later analysis used no new phenotypic data to find candidate immune exposures, relying instead on TCR beta sequences and their occurrence across donors. On average, over 200,000 unique TCR beta nucleotide sequences were sequenced per donor among several hundred genotyped donors of the cohort, with around 19% of those sequences being non-productive. Of the roughly 400 genotyped donors, 70% to 90% were placed in the genetic ancestry cluster associated with self-reported Caucasian donors. The aim of the study was to test whether cataloging public T cell receptors could identify signatures of past pathogen exposure. Five DR-DQ haplotypes were treated as single units for association and clustering because of strong linkage in the cohort. In a later analysis, previously published TCR beta repertoires from several hundred donors were re-analyzed and high-resolution HLA genotyping was added so that TCR occurrence patterns could be studied. Both class I and class II loci were covered by HLA typing, at four-digit resolution. The study combined high-throughput TCR immunosequencing, statistical association of individual TCRs with disease status, and machine learning to predict cytomegalovirus infection status. Donor age, sex, ethnicity and CMV serostatus were collected together with the repertoire data. An early release that covered roughly 600 HLA-typed donors contained 300 to 350 gigabases of sequencing data and tens of millions of unique TCR sequences. To decide whether each TCR beta V gene segment behaved as functional or pseudogenic, an earlier analysis of 587 of the donors relied on high-throughput TCR beta sequencing.

The cohort consisted of some 670 healthy bone marrow donors. All cohort members were sampled while nominally healthy, although unrecorded immune exposures were likely present. The donor was CMV seronegative and belonged to the group of 380 or so seronegative cohort members. A peripheral blood sample was provided by each donor, and peripheral blood mononuclear cells were used for TCR beta sequencing. The Qiagen DNeasy Blood Extraction Kit was used to extract genomic DNA from the blood cell samples. Library preparation employed the immunoSEQ multiplex PCR assay. A mixture of 60 forward primers for TCR Vbeta segments and 13 reverse primers for TCR Jbeta segments was used in the multiplex PCR. Amplification of the CDR3 region of rearranged TCR beta genes was performed with a multiplex PCR assay on genomic DNA. The Illumina HiSeq System was used to sequence the amplified TCR beta libraries as 87-base-pair reads. The source study handled its data this way. Across the 666 repertoires, a later analysis counted 80 million or so unique TCR beta chains, around 11 million of which were shared by at least two donors. A nearest-neighbor algorithm error-corrected the raw reads and collapsed the reads into unique sequences, merging closely related sequences to remove PCR and sequencing errors. V, D and J gene segments were assigned by aligning CDR3 sequences to IMGT reference sequences. For a sequence to be retained, a match of at least six nucleotides was required to both a V gene segment and a J gene segment. A rearrangement was called productive if the CDR3 had no stop codons and remained in frame with V and J, and every other rearrangement was called non-productive. Following IMGT convention, CDR3 was defined as the stretch from the second conserved V-encoded cysteine to the conserved J-encoded phenylalanine. Sequences without an unambiguous match to a single V gene segment were excluded from the earlier analysis of about 630 of the donors. In an earlier analysis of 587 of the donors, V segments were called functional above 56.7% productive rearrangements and were called segregating when the between-donor standard deviation exceeded 5%. A statistical classification framework was built to diagnose cytomegalovirus status from the catalog of TCR beta chain sequences. In a later analysis, V and J genes were assigned by comparing TCR nucleotide sequences against IMGT/GENE-DB human TR gene sequences. In a later analysis, CDR3 sequences and most-parsimonious VDJ recombination scenarios were assigned using the TCRdist pipeline. In a later analysis, every TCR beta chain was defined by the combination of its CDR3 amino acid sequence and its V-gene family, and reads without a unique V-gene family were dropped. In a later analysis, 450 to 600 highly shared, low-generation-probability nucleotide sequences were removed to address suspected cross-contamination and a sequencing artifact. In a later analysis, a clonal expansion index was calculated for each public chain from normalized within-repertoire ranks of inferred template counts. Generation probabilities in a later analysis came from a VDJ recombination model fitted to out-of-frame rearrangements, and those results were checked against IGoR. A later analysis scored TCR-TCR, TCR-HLA and TCR-CMV co-occurrence with hypergeometric tests, applying a repertoire-size bias correction to TCR pairs. A later analysis estimated false discovery rates by permuting HLA or CMV assignments 20 times. In a later analysis, co-occurring TCRs were grouped using DBSCAN, with TCRdist sequence similarity added in when clustering inside HLA-allele-positive subsets. Repertoires with fewer than 30,000 or more than 120,000 public chains, plus five repertoires with anomalous nucleotide sharing, were excluded from co-occurrence clustering. TCRdb holds this immuneACCESS table with in-frame rearrangements only. Some clones are missing; in checked studies, unresolved V genes explain under half, and the rest has no known cause. D and trimming were read from the DNA, whereas the V and J calls and clone size are those reported in that table. A total of about 110,000 clones appear in this sample, less than 80% of them only once. The ten largest clones represent roughly 1.2% of the sample.

The CDR3 has 16 amino acids, counting the end cysteine and phenylalanine. Only CDR3 DNA is held: 48 bases, read in frame from base 1. CDR1 and CDR2 were assigned from the germline V gene as SNHLY and FYNNEI. The trim is 6 bases for V and 0 bases for J, with a gap of 15 bases between the germline ends. Beyond this particular receptor, the publication reports: Linkage disequilibrium might explain the correlated functional status among segregating V segments, but an unknown experimental factor could not be ruled out. Several of the top co-occurrence clusters appeared to be linked to parvovirus B19, influenza, CMV and Epstein-Barr virus, according to a later analysis. Because HLA typing was unavailable for some donors at each locus, only the typed subset was used in association tests. Most TCR sequences were observed very rarely across donors, whereas some public TCRs were present in many individuals. In an earlier analysis of about 550 of the donors, most TCR beta V segments were observed in productive rearrangements about 90% or about 30% of the time, broadly matching IMGT annotations. A later genetic analysis reported fewer N-insertions in productive TCRs among donors in an Asian-associated ancestry cluster than the roughly 670-donor mean. In a later analysis, HLA-associated TCR beta chains showed more clonal expansion and lower generation probabilities than non-associated chains that were equally common. When HLA alleles, especially DR and DQ, strongly co-occurred, attributing TCR associations to individual alleles was difficult. A cluster of highly shared sequence variants was judged likely to be a technical artifact of the sequencing pipeline. The study listed approximately 150 TCR beta chains as associated with cytomegalovirus. Some IMGT-functional V segments, including TRBV6-2 and TRBV6-3, could not be told apart with the 87-base-pair reads, so those segments were excluded. The only immune exposure information available for the cohort was CMV serostatus. In vitro tests confirmed that a few of the cytomegalovirus-associated TCR beta chains recognize cytomegalovirus antigens. In both the original and validation cohorts, the classifier was reported to diagnose cytomegalovirus status with high specificity and sensitivity. Roughly uniform sequencing depth across donors was assumed in presence/absence analyses, although this assumption may not hold. The authors suggested that the approach could potentially be generalized to other disease states and immunological phenotypes. Because counts were too low, seventeen rarely observed V segments, including chromosome 9 orphons, were excluded from the earlier analysis of around 640 of the donors. In this cohort, only TCR beta chains were sequenced, and detectable features were limited by the absence of alpha or paired-chain data. In a later analysis, more than 15,000 TCR beta sequences were associated with specific HLA alleles at a false discovery rate of 0.05. In a later analysis, most CMV-associated TCR beta chains were found to appear HLA-restricted, with HLA associations seemingly driven largely by CMV exposure. A further reported finding was that TCR beta sequences accurately predicted the HLA-A and HLA-B alleles for most subjects in the first cohort. In a later analysis, TCR association rates were found to vary across HLA loci, with the most associated TCRs seen for DRB1 alleles and the fewest for HLA-C alleles. An association between a missense DCLRE1C variant and V-gene and J-gene trimming of TCR beta chains was found in a later genetic analysis and replicated in an independent cohort.

A single count supports this clone. This receptor's antigen is unknown. It has no much larger one-base neighbor in the sample; base qualities were not kept. The sequence was obtained from a man between 25 and 39 years old in good health and CMV-seronegative. Sample: PBMCs. Recombination linked TRBV2 to TRBJ2-1; the D gene is perhaps TRBD1, on 5 matching bases. The bases are TGTGCCAGCAGGACTTCTTGGGGCAGCTCCTACAATGAGCAGTTCTTC. This translates into CASRTSWGSSYNEQFF.